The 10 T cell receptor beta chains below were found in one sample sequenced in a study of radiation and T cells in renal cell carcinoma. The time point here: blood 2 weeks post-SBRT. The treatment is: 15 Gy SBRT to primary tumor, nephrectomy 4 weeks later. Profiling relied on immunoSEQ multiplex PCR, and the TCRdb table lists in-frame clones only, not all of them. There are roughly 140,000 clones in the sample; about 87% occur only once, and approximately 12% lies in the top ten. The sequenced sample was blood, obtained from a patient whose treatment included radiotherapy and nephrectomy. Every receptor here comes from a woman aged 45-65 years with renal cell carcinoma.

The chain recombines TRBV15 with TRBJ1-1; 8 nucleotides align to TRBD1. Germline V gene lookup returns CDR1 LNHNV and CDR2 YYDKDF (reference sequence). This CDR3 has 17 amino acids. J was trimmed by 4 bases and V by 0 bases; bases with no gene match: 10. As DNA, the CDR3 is TGTGCCACCAGCAGAGATCTCTTAGGACAGGGTTCCACTGAAGCTTTCTTT. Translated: CATSRDLLGQGSTEAFF.

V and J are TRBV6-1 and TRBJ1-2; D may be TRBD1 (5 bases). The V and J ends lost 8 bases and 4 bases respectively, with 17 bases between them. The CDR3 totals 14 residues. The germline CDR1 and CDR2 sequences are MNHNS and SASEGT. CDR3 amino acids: CASLSGTAIYGYTF. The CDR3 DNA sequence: TGTGCCAGCTTATCTGGGACGGCGATCTATGGCTACACCTTC.

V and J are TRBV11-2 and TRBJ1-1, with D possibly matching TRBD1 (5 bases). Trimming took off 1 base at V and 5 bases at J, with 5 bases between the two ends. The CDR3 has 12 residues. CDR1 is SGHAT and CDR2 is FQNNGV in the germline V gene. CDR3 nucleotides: TGTGCCAGCAGCTTAGCAGGGACTGAAGCTTTCTTT. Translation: CASSLAGTEAFF.

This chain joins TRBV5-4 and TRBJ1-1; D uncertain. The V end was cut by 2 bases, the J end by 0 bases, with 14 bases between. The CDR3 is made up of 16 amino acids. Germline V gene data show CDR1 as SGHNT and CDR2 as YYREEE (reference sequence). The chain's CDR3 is CASSFGVGALNTEAFF. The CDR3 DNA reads TGTGCCAGCAGCTTTGGGGTAGGTGCCCTGAACACTGAAGCTTTCTTT.

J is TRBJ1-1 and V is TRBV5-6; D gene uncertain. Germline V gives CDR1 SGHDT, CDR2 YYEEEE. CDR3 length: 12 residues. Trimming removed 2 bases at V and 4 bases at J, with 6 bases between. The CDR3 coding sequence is TGTGCCAGCAGCTTTCCGCGCACTGAAGCTTTCTTT. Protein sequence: CASSFPRTEAFF. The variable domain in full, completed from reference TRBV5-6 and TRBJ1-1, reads DAGVTQSPTHLIKTRGQQVTLRCSPKSGHDTVSWYQQALGQGPQFIFQYYEEEERQRGNFPDRFSGHQFPNYSSELNVNALLLGDSALYLCASSFPRTEAFFGQGTRLTVV.

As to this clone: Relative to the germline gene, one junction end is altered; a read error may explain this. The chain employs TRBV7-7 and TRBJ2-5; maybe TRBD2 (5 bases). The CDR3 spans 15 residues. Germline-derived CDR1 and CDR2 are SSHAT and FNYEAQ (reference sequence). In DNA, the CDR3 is TGTGCTAGCAGCTTGGGAAGGAGGTGGGAAGAGACCCAGTACTTC. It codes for CASSLGRRWEETQYF.

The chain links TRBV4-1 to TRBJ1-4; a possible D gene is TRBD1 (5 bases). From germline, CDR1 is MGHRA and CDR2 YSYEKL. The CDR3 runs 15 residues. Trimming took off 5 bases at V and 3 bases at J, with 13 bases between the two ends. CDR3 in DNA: TGCGCCAGCAGCGACCGGGGCAAAGCTAATGAAAAACTGTTTTTT. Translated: CASSDRGKANEKLFF.

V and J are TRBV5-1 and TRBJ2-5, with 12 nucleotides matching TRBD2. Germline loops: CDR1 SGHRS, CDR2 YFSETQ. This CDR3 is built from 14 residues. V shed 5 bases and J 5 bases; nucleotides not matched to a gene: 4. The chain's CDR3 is CASRTSGSGETQYF. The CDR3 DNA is TGCGCCAGCAGGACTAGCGGGAGTGGGGAGACCCAGTACTTC.

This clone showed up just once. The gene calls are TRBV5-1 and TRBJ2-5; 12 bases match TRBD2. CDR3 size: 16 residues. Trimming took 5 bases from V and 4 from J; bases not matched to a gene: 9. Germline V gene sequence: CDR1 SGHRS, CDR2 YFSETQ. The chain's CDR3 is CASSETSGGIRETQYF. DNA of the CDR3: TGCGCCAGCAGTGAGACTAGCGGGGGAATAAGAGAGACCCAGTACTTC.

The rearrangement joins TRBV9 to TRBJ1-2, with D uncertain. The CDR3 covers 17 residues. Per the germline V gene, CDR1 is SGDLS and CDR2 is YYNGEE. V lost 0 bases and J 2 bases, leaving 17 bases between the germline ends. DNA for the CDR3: TGTGCCAGCAGCGTAGGTTTATCGGGGTCCTCCAACTATGGCTACACCTTC. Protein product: CASSVGLSGSSNYGYTF.